This T cell receptor beta chain was captured by sequencing in a study of low-dose radiotherapy and immunotherapy resistance in tumors. Study in general: Per fraction, Cohort 1 was given 0.5 Gy every 2 weeks, for a total of 6.5 Gy. The study gave Cohort 2 1 Gy per fraction every two weeks, totaling 13 Gy over 26 weeks.

V was shortened by 8 bases and J by 0 bases, with 14 bases between the two germline ends. Germline-derived CDR1 and CDR2 are SNHLY and FYNNEI. The CDR3 is made up of 15 amino acids. This clonotype was observed at least ten times. TRAV- and TRBV-specific primers primed first-strand cDNA, covering alpha and beta chains. TCRs were amplified for roughly 20 PCR cycles with a constant-region primer and V-primer adapter. Amplifying the isolated mRNA was done by in vitro transcription. TCRdb re-derived calls from the reads in MiXCR, one entry per CDR3 protein. The repertoire includes 70,000 to 90,000 distinct CDR3 sequences, about a sixth of them detected once, and about 2.5% sits in the top ten. As for time point: before trial treatment. In the RACIN dose-escalation trial, donors got nivolumab plus ipilimumab with aspirin, cyclophosphamide and radiotherapy.

The V and J genes are TRBV2 and TRBJ1-5, with a weak D call TRBD1 (5 bases). This clonotype was obtained from a male donor with prostate cancer. The sample was PBMCs, taken before treatment. Written as DNA, the CDR3 is TGTGCCAGCGAGGGGACCATCTATAGCAATCAGCCCCAGCATTTT. Translated, it gives CASEGTIYSNQPQHF.